The sequence of this T cell receptor (beta chain) was determined in a study of cytomegalovirus exposure and HLA in healthy donors. Study-level results: Most TCR sequences were uncommon, yet certain public TCRs appeared in many donors.

With regard to this clone: Its specificity is not known.

PCR primers comprised 60 Vbeta and 13 Jbeta primers. The assay was immunoSEQ multiplex PCR, and TCRdb's table has in-frame clones only and misses some. The profile covers 140,000 to 150,000 clones, with over 70% appearing a single time and 1.5% to 2% taken by the ten largest. CDR1 SEHNR and CDR2 FQNEAQ come from the germline V gene (reference sequence). CDR3 length: 14 amino acids. V lost 5 bases and J lost 5, with 12 bases in between. This sequence was found in a woman in her thirties or forties in good health and CMV-seronegative. Sequenced: PBMCs. The chain couples TRBV7-9 to TRBJ2-2, with a weak D call TRBD1 (5 bases). The CDR3 nucleotides read TGTGCCAGCAGCCCCACCCAGGGAACCGGGGAGCTGTTTTTT. This sequence encodes CASSPTQGTGELFF.